Presented here are 13 T cell receptor beta chains from one specimen sequenced in a study (dated by TCRdb to 2015 to 2017). Cells that were CD4+CD25+CD127-/low were the ones isolated as Tregs. The library was prepared using 5' RACE. TCRdb names Illumina MiSeq as the instrument used. Using fastp at Q25 and MiXCR, TCRdb reprocessed the public reads and kept productive beta chains. Rows matching on CDR3 protein sequence are summarized as one entry with the most common DNA and genes. A total of approximately 9,000 distinct CDR3 sequences appear in this sample, around 31% of them only once. Roughly 6% of the sample is in the top ten clones. Sample: Tregs sorted from blood. Source of these receptors: a female donor with breast cancer.

This clonotype rates as medium-sized. This chain links TRBV5-5 with TRBJ2-5; D unclear. V was pared by 5 bases and J by 0 bases, with 14 bases between. This CDR3 has 15 residues. Germline CDR1 reads SGHKS; CDR2 reads YYEKEE (reference sequence). Written as DNA, the CDR3 is TGTGCCAGCAGAATGGCTGTTGGCTACCAAGAGACCCAGTACTTC. Its protein product is CASRMAVGYQETQYF. The entire variable domain, with the rest obtained from reference TRBV5-5 and TRBJ2-5, is as follows: DAGVTQSPTHLIKTRGQQVTLRCSPISGHKSVSWYQQVLGQGPQFIFQYYEKEERGRGNFPDRFSARQFPNYSSELNVNALLLGDSALYLCASRMAVGYQETQYFGPGTRLLVL.

This clonotype qualifies as medium-sized. V gene TRBV20-1 combines with J gene TRBJ1-6; TRBD1 agrees at 8 bases. This CDR3 contains 15 residues. Per the germline V gene, CDR1 is DFQATT and CDR2 is SNEGSKA (reference sequence). V shed 5 bases, J shed 4 bases, and the junction held 7 bases outside the gene matches. The CDR3 nucleotides read TGCAGTGCTTACGGACAGGGAAGGTATAATTCACCCCTCCACTTT. Translation gives CSAYGQGRYNSPLHF.

This clonotype was observed a few times. The rearrangement links TRBV5-4 to TRBJ2-1; 7 bases match TRBD1. The J segment lost 2 bases and the V segment lost 7 bases, leaving 3 bases of the junction unmatched. Germline V gene sequence: CDR1 SGHNT, CDR2 YYREEE (reference sequence). This CDR3 is built from 13 residues. CDR3 sequence: CASSGGAYNEQFF. DNA for the CDR3: TGTGCCAGCTCAGGGGGAGCCTACAATGAGCAGTTCTTC.

On this clonotype: The conserved phenylalanine or tryptophan is not found at the CDR3 terminus, so this likely reflects a read error. The V and J genes are TRBV6-6 and TRBJ1-1, with D hard to call. Trimming shortened V by 2 bases and J by 1 base, and 8 bases separated the two germline ends. Germline V CDR1 and CDR2: MNHNY, SVGAGI (reference sequence). This CDR3 is built from 14 residues. The CDR3 DNA reads as TGTGCCAGCAGTTACGAAGAACAGAACACTGAAGCTTTCTTG. Its translation: CASSYEEQNTEAFL.

About this clonotype: A much bigger clone sits one base away, suggesting this may be a read error. CDR3: CSARVMGEGTGANVLAF. CDR3 in DNA: TGCAGTGCTAGAGTAATGGGGGAAGGCACTGGGGCCAACGTCCTGGCTTTC. This chain links TRBV20-1 with TRBJ2-6; D is tentatively TRBD1 or TRBD2 (5 bases each). Germline V lookup: CDR1 DFQATT, CDR2 SNEGSKA (reference sequence). The CDR3 sequence is 17 residues long.

This clonotype is medium-sized. The chain joins TRBV3-1 to TRBJ2-7, with D perhaps TRBD1 (6 bases). V lost 4 bases and J lost 2, with 9 bases in between. The CDR3 length is 13 residues. The V gene's germline CDR1 is LGHDT and CDR2 YNNKEL (reference sequence). CDR3 DNA sequence: TGTGCCAGCAGCCGATCAGGGGCCTACGAGCAGTACGTC. Its translation is CASSRSGAYEQYV.

This rearrangement joins TRBV6-5 to TRBJ1-1, with a weak D call TRBD1 (5 bases). Trimming pared 3 bases from V and 1 base from J, leaving 12 bases between. The length of the CDR3 is 15 residues. Germline V lookup: CDR1 MNHEY, CDR2 SVGAGI. This CDR3 reads CASSYISGANTEAFF. DNA of the CDR3: TGTGCCAGCAGTTATATCTCCGGGGCGAACACTGAAGCTTTCTTT.

By sample share, this clonotype is medium-sized. The V and J genes are TRBV6-5 and TRBJ2-5; 8 nucleotides agree with TRBD1. J was trimmed by 4 bases and V by 2 bases; bases with no gene match: 0. The CDR3 is 13 residues long. Germline CDR1 is MNHEY and CDR2 is SVGAGI. In DNA, the CDR3 is TGTGCCAGCAGTTACACAGGGGGAGAGACCCAGTACTTC. This gives the protein CASSYTGGETQYF.

This clonotype was counted a single time. J is TRBJ2-1 and V is TRBV7-6, with D possibly being TRBD2 (5 bases). The CDR3 length is 18 residues. V lost 5 bases and J lost 9, with 29 bases in between. Germline V gene lookup returns CDR1 SGHVS and CDR2 FNYEAQ. CDR3: CASSVHPPGKSLSSEQFF. The CDR3, as DNA: TGTGCCAGCAGCGTACACCCCCCGGGAAAATCCCTTTCCAGTGAGCAGTTCTTC. Using reference TRBV7-6 and TRBJ2-1 for the parts outside the CDR3, the full variable domain is GAGVSQSPRYKVTKRGQDVALRCDPISGHVSLYWYRQALGQGPEFLTYFNYEAQQDKSGLPNDRFSAERPEGSISTLTIQRTEQRDSAMYRCASSVHPPGKSLSSEQFFGPGTRLTVL.

By sample fraction, this clonotype is medium-sized. The chain links TRBV20-1 to TRBJ2-3, with D perhaps TRBD2 (6 bases). The CDR3 length is 14 residues. Germline-derived CDR1 and CDR2 are DFQATT and SNEGSKA (reference sequence). Trimming shortened V by 2 bases and J by 0 bases, and 9 bases separated the two germline ends. CDR3 amino acids: CSARYGTSTDTQYF. The CDR3 bases are TGCAGTGCTAGATACGGGACTAGCACAGATACGCAGTATTTT.

This clonotype was seen more than once but under ten times. The J gene is TRBJ2-1, the V gene TRBV20-1; D is perhaps TRBD2 (5 bases). Germline V gene lookup returns CDR1 DFQATT and CDR2 SNEGSKA (reference sequence). The CDR3 sequence is 14 residues long. V was cut by 1 base and J by 7 bases, with 14 bases left in between. The CDR3 here is CSARVRGAGNEQFF. The CDR3 bases are TGCAGTGCTAGAGTCCGGGGTGCTGGAAATGAGCAGTTCTTC.

By share of the sample, this clonotype is medium-sized. This sequence joins TRBV6-1 and TRBJ2-7, with D possibly TRBD1 on 6 matching bases. This CDR3 region has 12 residues. V was pared by 10 bases and J by 3 bases, with 13 bases between. Germline CDR1 reads MNHNS; CDR2 reads SASEGT. As DNA, the CDR3 is TGTGCCACCCACGGACAGAGCTACGAGCAGTACTTC. This sequence encodes CATHGQSYEQYF.

The chain joins TRBV30 to TRBJ2-3, with 9 bases identical to TRBD1. The germline CDR1 and CDR2 sequences are GTSNPN and SVGIG (reference sequence). CDR3 length: 14 amino acids. J was trimmed by 2 bases and V by 3 bases; bases with no gene match: 3. The CDR3 sequence: CAWRGQGNTDTQYF. CDR3 DNA: TGTGCCTGGAGGGGACAGGGAAACACAGATACGCAGTATTTT.